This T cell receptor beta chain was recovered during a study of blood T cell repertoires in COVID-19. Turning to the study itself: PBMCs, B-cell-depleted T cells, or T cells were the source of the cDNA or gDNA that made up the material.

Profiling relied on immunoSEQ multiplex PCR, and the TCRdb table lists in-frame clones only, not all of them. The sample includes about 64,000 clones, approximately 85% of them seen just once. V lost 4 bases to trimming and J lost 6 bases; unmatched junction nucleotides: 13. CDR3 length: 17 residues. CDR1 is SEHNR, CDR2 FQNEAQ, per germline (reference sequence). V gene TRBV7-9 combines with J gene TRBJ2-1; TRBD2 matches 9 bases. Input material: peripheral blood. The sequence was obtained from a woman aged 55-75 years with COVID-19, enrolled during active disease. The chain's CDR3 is CASSSRLAGGKGNEQFF. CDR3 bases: TGTGCCAGCAGCTCCCGATTGGCGGGGGGGAAGGGCAATGAGCAGTTCTTC. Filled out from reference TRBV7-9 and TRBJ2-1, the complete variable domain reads DTGVSQNPRHKITKRGQNVTFRCDPISEHNRLYWYRQTLGQGPEFLTYFQNEAQLEKSRLLSDRFSAERPKGSFSTLEIQRTEQGDSAMYLCASSSRLAGGKGNEQFFGPGTRLTVL.